This TCR beta chain emerged from a study of blood T cells in healthy people across ages. Study-level findings and limits: Possibly confounding the expanded clonotype changes was the fact that donor CMV status was unknown. Since the PBMCs were unsorted, naive and antigen-experienced cells could not be conclusively compared. Calculation of diversity from one million T cells yielded estimates considered to be underestimates.

Isolated per sample were at least 6 million PBMCs. Combining a sample-barcoded 5' primer with a J-beta primer mix, a second PCR ran for roughly 7 to 12 cycles. TCRdb analysed the 5' RACE reads with MiXCR anew, one entry per CDR3 protein. The sample consists of 1 million or so distinct CDR3 sequences, 35% to 55% of them appearing once. This clonotype has more than one count but fewer than ten. Its target is not known. Germline V gene sequence: CDR1 KGHDR, CDR2 SFDVKD. There are 16 residues in the CDR3. Trimming at V came to 1 base and at J to 3 bases, leaving 6 bases not matched to a gene. The source is a woman in her sixties in good health. The sequenced sample consisted of blood. V and J are TRBV24-1 and TRBJ2-3, with 7 nucleotides matching TRBD1. In DNA form, the CDR3 reads TGTGCCACCAGTGATTTCGGCCCGGGACAGACAGATACGCAGTATTTT. This gives the protein CATSDFGPGQTDTQYF.